The source of this T cell receptor (beta chain) is a study of T cells in localized non-small cell lung cancer (dated by TCRdb to 2020 to 2022). About the full investigation: Comparing tumors with uninvolved tumor-adjacent lungs, the study looked at the T cell repertoires of 200 to 250 patients with early-stage NSCLC. All 250 or so NSCLC patients in the cohort were treatment-naive and had localized lung tumors that were resected. Of the NSCLC patients, 129 were male and about a hundred were female, and the mean age was about 69 years. General study outcomes and caveats: The highest T cell clonality was observed in uninvolved tumor-adjacent lung, where clonality exceeded that of tumor, suggesting that antigenic responses were more focused in uninvolved tumor-adjacent lung. Since the design was exploratory, TCR variables were selected using unadjusted p-values with no false-discovery rate correction. Because multi-region tumor sequencing was not done, intratumor heterogeneity could not be ruled out. A median of 57 of the top 100 tumor clones were detected in paired uninvolved adjacent lung, and approximately 28 of these tumor clones were also found among the top 100 clones of the paired uninvolved adjacent lung. Longer overall survival was associated with higher blood T cell density, whereas shorter survival was associated with higher adjacent-lung clonality.

At diagnosis, tumor, uninvolved tumor-adjacent lung and peripheral blood were collected and then preserved as a mix of FFPE and fresh-frozen material. For TCR repertoire profiling, the blood samples were analyzed as peripheral blood mononuclear cells. V drops 6 bases and J drops 4 bases, leaving 15 bases in between. Spanning cysteine to phenylalanine, the CDR3 consists of 14 amino acids. Only CDR3 DNA is held: 42 bases, read in frame from base 1. The germline V gene encodes CDR1 SQVTM and CDR2 ANQGSEA. The immunoSEQ Assay was used to sequence TCR beta CDR3 regions from DNA. On the authors' methods: T cell density was computed as TCR beta template counts normalized to usable DNA estimated by amplifying housekeeping genes. Richness was estimated with the preseqR package, extrapolating to 400,000 templates for PBMC samples and 120,000 templates for tissue samples. Clonality was defined as one minus Pielou's evenness. Tissue-enriched TCRs were identified by differential abundance testing using productive amino-acid clonotypes, minimum total count 5 and alpha 0.1. The Jaccard Index and the Morisita Overlap Index were used to measure repertoire overlap between compartments. TCR beta CDR3s were clustered by GLIPH together with public tetramer-defined viral CDR3s, and at least three viral sequences plus V-gene enrichment were required for viral motifs. TCRdb took over this immuneACCESS table, retaining in-frame rearrangements with V and J assigned. Such tables are incomplete; in checked studies, under half of the missing clones stem from an unresolved V gene, and the remainder is unexplained. The DNA gave D and trimming, while V, J and clone size come from that table. The sample includes tens of thousands of clones, with roughly 80% observed a single time. Jointly, the top ten make up roughly 7.5% of the sample.

Note on this clone: The specificity of this receptor is unknown. No much larger clone is present one base from it, and per-base qualities are unavailable.

This receptor was obtained from a man aged 40 to 75 with stage II lung adenocarcinoma. Sequencing was performed on PBMCs, taken before any cancer treatment. The chain couples TRBV29-1 to TRBJ1-4, with a tentative D gene TRBD1 over 6 matching bases. The nucleotide sequence reads TGCAGCGTCGCCATAGGGGGGCTTAATGAAAAACTGTTTTTT. This is translated as CSVAIGGLNEKLFF.